This TCR beta chain derives from a study of CXCR3-negative and CXCR3-positive naive CD8 T cells. Study outcomes and limitations: Memory CD8+ cells showed much lower diversity, while both naive subsets were comparably high. Naive CXCR3-positive and CXCR3-negative cells shared TRBV-TRBJ usage; memory cells diverged. Naive cells positive for CXCR3 carried more hydrophobic TRB CDR3s than CXCR3-negative ones.

Note on this clonotype: Its antigen is not known.

The TRB cDNA libraries were prepared by 5' RACE with UMI labels. TCRdb reworked the 5' RACE reads into one entry per CDR3 protein, no DNA. The sample has roughly 130,000 distinct CDR3 sequences. The TCR was taken from a human donor in good health. Some clones in this sample may be carry-over from other donors' samples. Sequencing input: naive CXCR3+ CD8+ T cells from blood. The subset denotes: CD45RO-CCR7+CD27+CD95- naive CD8+ T cells expressing CXCR3 (TNR3+).

CDR3 region: CAWSSSFTDTQYF. The V gene is TRBV30, the J gene TRBJ2-3; without DNA, the TCRdb call of TRBD2 cannot be checked. CDR1 GTSNPN and CDR2 SVGIG come from the germline V gene (reference sequence). The CDR3 loop spans 13 amino acids.